These 12 T cell receptor beta chains were all obtained from the same sample, sequenced in a study of blood T cells in healthy people across ages. Next came a second PCR, run for about 7 to 12 cycles, which used a sample-barcoded 5' primer along with a J-beta primer mix. TCRdb used MiXCR to reprocess the 5' RACE reads, holding one entry per CDR3 protein. Among 890,000 or so distinct CDR3 sequences, around two thirds were seen once, and the ten largest hold 25% to 35%. Sample: blood. All receptors come from a man aged 25-45 years in good health.

The chain has TRBV12-3 or TRBV12-4 and TRBJ1-6; 7 nucleotides agree with TRBD1. V lost 7 bases to trimming and J lost 7 bases; unmatched junction nucleotides: 10. The CDR3 has 15 amino acids. The CDR3 here is CASTRDGTANSPLHF. As DNA, the CDR3 is TGTGCCAGCACAAGAGACGGGACAGCAAATTCACCCCTCCACTTT.

The chain joins TRBV30 to TRBJ2-4; perhaps TRBD1 as D (6 bases). The J call may not be correct, given that the DNA end is closer to TRBJ2-7. Looked up from germline, CDR1 is GTSNPN and CDR2 is SVGIG (reference sequence). CDR3 length: 15 amino acids. The CDR3: CAWSHQGLKFYEQYF. As DNA, the CDR3 is TGTGCCTGGAGCCATCAGGGGTTAAAGTTCTACGAGCAGTACTTC.

Only a few counts were recorded for this clonotype. The chain joins TRBV6-5 to TRBJ2-1; D not certain. The CDR3 length is 11 residues. Trimming removed 10 bases from V and 7 bases from J, with 11 bases in between. In germline, CDR1 is MNHEY, CDR2 SVGAGI. The CDR3 DNA reads as TGTGCCACCTTAAAAGGGAATGAGCAGTTCTTC. It yields the protein CATLKGNEQFF.

The gene calls are TRBV5-6 and TRBJ2-1; 7 bases match TRBD2. Germline CDR1 SGHDT, CDR2 YYEEEE. After removal of 4 bases from V and 4 bases from J, the junction contained 11 bases not matched to a gene. CDR3 length equals 16 residues. CDR3 sequence reads: CASSAWEGRRYNEQFF. CDR3 coding DNA: TGTGCCAGCAGCGCGTGGGAGGGGCGGAGGTACAATGAGCAGTTCTTC.

The rearrangement uses TRBV29-1 and TRBJ2-7, with D uncertain. The CDR3 runs 12 residues. Trimming stripped 2 bases from V and 4 bases from J, with 9 bases between. Germline CDR1 is SQVTM and CDR2 is ANQGSEA. In DNA form, the CDR3 reads TGCAGCGTTGAAACCGCAGCGTACGAGCAGTACTTC. Translating it yields CSVETAAYEQYF.

The rearrangement links TRBV15 to TRBJ2-5, with 8 bases that match TRBD1. With the DNA end fitting TRBJ2-7 better, the J assignment may be wrong. This CDR3 contains 17 residues. The V gene's germline CDR1 is LNHNV and CDR2 YYDKDF (reference sequence). CDR3 bases: TGTGCCACCAGCAGACCCTCTAGGACAGGGAAATGGTCCGAGCAGTACTTC. As protein: CATSRPSRTGKWSEQYF.

The chain is built from TRBV29-1 and TRBJ1-6; possible D gene TRBD1, 6 bases. Germline CDR1 SQVTM, CDR2 ANQGSEA. V was shortened by 6 bases and J by 6 bases, with 12 bases between the two germline ends. The CDR3 contains 13 residues. CDR3 DNA sequence: TGCAGCGTGACGGACAGTTTTAATTCACCCCTCCACTTT. Its translation is CSVTDSFNSPLHF.

This sequence joins TRBV4-2 and TRBJ2-3; a possible D gene is TRBD2 (6 bases). The V end lost 0 bases, the J end lost 7 bases, and 8 bases lay between the germline ends. The CDR3 covers 13 residues. From germline, CDR1 is LGHNA and CDR2 YNFKEQ. CDR3 DNA sequence: TGTGCCAGCAGCCAAGAACTAGCCCATACGCAGTATTTT. Translated: CASSQELAHTQYF.

The gene calls are TRBV4-2 and TRBJ2-3; 7 bases align to TRBD1. This CDR3 has 14 amino acids. CDR1 and CDR2 (germline): LGHNA, YNFKEQ. The ends lost 5 bases at V and 7 bases at J; junction bases unmatched: 9. For the CDR3, the DNA is TGTGCCAGCAGCGAAGGACAGGCTTGGAATACGCAGTATTTT. Amino acids: CASSEGQAWNTQYF.

This rearrangement joins TRBV3-1 to TRBJ1-2, with 8 bases identical to TRBD1. V lost 0 bases, J lost 8 bases, and 5 bases stayed unmatched. Germline V lookup: CDR1 LGHDT, CDR2 YNNKEL (reference sequence). This CDR3 comprises 14 residues. CDR3 DNA sequence: TGTGCCAGCAGCCAAGACAGGGGGCTAAAGGGCTACACCTTC. This codes for CASSQDRGLKGYTF.

The J gene is TRBJ2-3, the V gene TRBV12-3 or TRBV12-4; D not resolved. V lost 5 bases and J lost 11, with 14 bases in between. The CDR3 totals 12 residues. Here the CDR3 DNA reads TGTGCCAGCAGTGTGAGCCCAGATGTGCAGTATTTT. It encodes CASSVSPDVQYF.

The gene calls are TRBV7-2 and TRBJ2-7; 10 bases align to TRBD1. This CDR3 is built from 15 residues. V dropped 2 bases and J dropped 5; count of bases not matched to a gene: 6. CDR1 SGHTA and CDR2 FQGNSA come from the germline V gene. The CDR3: CASSLSGQGNNEQYF. The CDR3 bases are TGTGCCAGCAGCTTATCGGGACAGGGGAACAACGAGCAGTACTTC. Full variable domain (remainder filled in from reference TRBV7-2 and TRBJ2-7): GAGVSQSPSNKVTEKGKDVELRCDPISGHTALYWYRQSLGQGLEFLIYFQGNSAPDKSGLPSDRFSAERTGGSVSTLTIQRTQQEDSAVYLCASSLSGQGNNEQYFGPGTRLTVT.